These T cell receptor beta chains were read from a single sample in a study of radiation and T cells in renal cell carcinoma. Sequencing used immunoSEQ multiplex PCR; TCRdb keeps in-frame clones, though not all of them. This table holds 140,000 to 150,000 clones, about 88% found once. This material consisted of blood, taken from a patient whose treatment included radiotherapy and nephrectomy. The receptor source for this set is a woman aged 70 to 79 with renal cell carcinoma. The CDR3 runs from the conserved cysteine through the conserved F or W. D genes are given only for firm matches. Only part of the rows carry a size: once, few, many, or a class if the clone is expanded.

CDR3aa: CASSLLGGGGYTF
CDR3nt: TGTGCCAGCAGTTTACTAGGGGGTGGAGGCTACACCTTC
j_gene: TRBJ1-2
v_gene: TRBV6-6
d_gene: NA
abundance: NA

CDR3aa: CASSETGGVADNEQFF
CDR3nt: TGCGCCAGCAGTGAGACGGGGGGGGTTGCGGACAATGAGCAGTTCTTC
j_gene: TRBJ2-1
v_gene: TRBV10-2
d_gene: TRBD2
abundance: NA

CDR3aa: CASSLAEETQYF
CDR3nt: TGCGCCAGCAGCTTGGCCGAAGAGACCCAGTACTTC
j_gene: TRBJ2-5
v_gene: TRBV5-1
d_gene: NA
abundance: few

CDR3aa: CAWTGGRGNEKLFF
CDR3nt: TGTGCCTGGACAGGGGGTAGGGGTAATGAAAAACTGTTTTTT
j_gene: TRBJ1-4
v_gene: TRBV30
d_gene: TRBD1
abundance: NA

CDR3aa: CASSLGAGRDEQYF
CDR3nt: TGCGCCAGCAGCTTGGGGGCAGGAAGGGACGAGCAGTACTTC
j_gene: TRBJ2-7
v_gene: TRBV5-1
d_gene: NA
abundance: NA

CDR3aa: CASSQLAGPGLTSGNTIYF
CDR3nt: TGCGCCAGCAGCCAACTCGCCGGGCCCGGCCTAACCTCTGGAAACACCATATATTTT
j_gene: TRBJ1-3
v_gene: TRBV4-1
d_gene: NA
abundance: NA

CDR3aa: CASSLQGGNTEAFF
CDR3nt: TGTGCCAGCAGCTTACAGGGTGGGAACACTGAAGCTTTCTTT
j_gene: TRBJ1-1
v_gene: TRBV7-3
d_gene: NA
abundance: once

CDR3aa: CASSLFSGLALYEQYF
CDR3nt: TGTGCCAGCAGTTTATTCTCGGGTCTAGCCCTATACGAGCAGTACTTC
j_gene: TRBJ2-7
v_gene: TRBV27
d_gene: NA
abundance: NA

CDR3aa: CASSPRGGFSYGYTF
CDR3nt: TGTGCCAGCAGTCCTCGTGGAGGTTTTTCCTATGGCTACACCTTC
j_gene: TRBJ1-2
v_gene: TRBV27
d_gene: NA
abundance: NA

CDR3aa: CASRGTGNTGELFF
CDR3nt: TGTGCCAGTAGAGGGACAGGGAACACCGGGGAGCTGTTTTTT
j_gene: TRBJ2-2
v_gene: TRBV19
d_gene: TRBD1
abundance: NA

CDR3aa: CASTVDRVGTGELFF
CDR3nt: TGTGCCAGCACCGTTGACAGGGTCGGGACCGGGGAGCTGTTTTTT
j_gene: TRBJ2-2
v_gene: TRBV2
d_gene: TRBD1
abundance: NA

CDR3aa: CASRRVGLPPGGYNSPLHF
CDR3nt: TGTGCCAGCCGAAGGGTCGGACTGCCCCCCGGGGGCTATAATTCACCCCTCCACTTT
j_gene: TRBJ1-6
v_gene: TRBV28
d_gene: NA
abundance: NA

CDR3aa: CASSYSQGNYGYTF
CDR3nt: TGTGCCAGCAGTTACTCGCAGGGGAACTATGGCTACACCTTC
j_gene: TRBJ1-2
v_gene: TRBV6-6
d_gene: NA
abundance: NA

CDR3aa: CASSSTHYEQYF
CDR3nt: TGTGCCAGCAGTTCGACACACTACGAGCAGTACTTC
j_gene: TRBJ2-7
v_gene: TRBV7-9
d_gene: NA
abundance: NA

CDR3aa: CASSLVDTGELFF
CDR3nt: TGTGCCAGCAGCTTAGTGGACACCGGGGAGCTGTTTTTT
j_gene: TRBJ2-2
v_gene: TRBV7-2
d_gene: NA
abundance: NA

CDR3aa: CASSSSAANYGYTF
CDR3nt: TGTGCCAGCAGCTCGTCGGCGGCTAACTATGGCTACACCTTC
j_gene: TRBJ1-2
v_gene: TRBV7-2
d_gene: NA
abundance: NA

CDR3aa: CASRGTGSYGYTF
CDR3nt: TGTGCCAGCAGGGGGACAGGGAGCTATGGCTACACCTTC
j_gene: TRBJ1-2
v_gene: TRBV6-1
d_gene: TRBD1
abundance: once

CDR3aa: CASSLGWSYEQYF
CDR3nt: TGTGCCAGCAGCTTAGGGTGGTCCTACGAGCAGTACTTC
j_gene: TRBJ2-7
v_gene: TRBV7-9
d_gene: NA
abundance: NA

CDR3aa: CASSQEGGARANEKLFF
CDR3nt: TGCGCCAGCAGCCAAGAAGGTGGGGCCCGAGCTAATGAAAAACTGTTTTTT
j_gene: TRBJ1-4
v_gene: TRBV4-1
d_gene: NA
abundance: NA

CDR3aa: CASSYRGQGDEKLFF
CDR3nt: TGTGCCAGCAGTTACAGAGGACAGGGGGATGAAAAACTGTTTTTT
j_gene: TRBJ1-4
v_gene: TRBV6-6
d_gene: TRBD1
abundance: NA

CDR3aa: CASSWTGGTSPLHF
CDR3nt: TGTGCCAGCAGTTGGACAGGGGGCACTTCACCCCTCCACTTT
j_gene: TRBJ1-6
v_gene: TRBV6-5
d_gene: TRBD1
abundance: NA

CDR3aa: CASSLRTGLGYNEQFF
CDR3nt: TGTGCCAGCAGCTTGAGGACAGGGTTGGGCTACAATGAGCAGTTCTTC
j_gene: TRBJ2-1
v_gene: TRBV5-4
d_gene: TRBD1
abundance: once

CDR3aa: CASRTGANEKLFF
CDR3nt: TGTGCCAGCAGGACAGGAGCGAATGAAAAACTGTTTTTT
j_gene: TRBJ1-4
v_gene: TRBV6-1
d_gene: NA
abundance: NA

CDR3aa: CASSSYTDTQYF
CDR3nt: TGTGCCAGCTCATCATACACAGATACGCAGTATTTT
j_gene: TRBJ2-3
v_gene: TRBV18
d_gene: NA
abundance: NA

CDR3aa: CASSLNGETQYF
CDR3nt: TGTGCCAGCAGCTTAAATGGGGAGACCCAGTACTTC
j_gene: TRBJ2-5
v_gene: TRBV7-9
d_gene: NA
abundance: NA

CDR3aa: CASSYTGLRNTGELFF
CDR3nt: TGTGCCAGCAGCTACACCGGACTCCGGAACACCGGGGAGCTGTTTTTT
j_gene: TRBJ2-2
v_gene: TRBV5-6
d_gene: NA
abundance: NA

CDR3aa: CAWSVTGSGYTF
CDR3nt: TGTGCCTGGAGTGTAACCGGTTCTGGCTACACCTTC
j_gene: TRBJ1-2
v_gene: TRBV30
d_gene: NA
abundance: few

CDR3aa: CSVDPRGQGYTF
CDR3nt: TGCAGCGTAGATCCACGGGGCCAAGGCTACACCTTC
j_gene: TRBJ1-2
v_gene: TRBV29-1
d_gene: NA
abundance: NA

CDR3aa: CASSQEKGPLGYTF
CDR3nt: TGCGCCAGCAGCCAAGAGAAAGGCCCTCTTGGCTACACCTTC
j_gene: TRBJ1-2
v_gene: TRBV4-1
d_gene: NA
abundance: NA

CDR3aa: CASSQGGDRSSYEQYF
CDR3nt: TGCGCCAGCAGCCAAGGAGGGGACAGGAGCTCCTACGAGCAGTACTTC
j_gene: TRBJ2-7
v_gene: TRBV4-1
d_gene: TRBD1
abundance: NA

CDR3aa: CSANSDQPQHF
CDR3nt: TGCAGTGCTAACAGTGATCAGCCCCAGCATTTT
j_gene: TRBJ1-5
v_gene: TRBV20-1
d_gene: NA
abundance: few

CDR3aa: CASSPPRRDTEAFF
CDR3nt: TGTGCCAGCAGCCCACCCCGCCGGGACACTGAAGCTTTCTTT
j_gene: TRBJ1-1
v_gene: TRBV7-9
d_gene: NA
abundance: NA